Presented here are 32 T cell receptor beta chains from one specimen sequenced in a study of blood T cell repertoires in COVID-19. Assay used: immunoSEQ multiplex PCR; TCRdb lists only in-frame clones, some missing. Of about 130,000 clones in the sample, roughly 83% were seen once. Material: PBMCs or T cells enriched from blood (not recorded which). These TCRs come from a man aged 45 to 65 who had recovered from COVID-19.

This chain uses TRBV24-1 with TRBJ2-4; D is unresolved. CDR3 length: 15 amino acids. The germline V and J ends were trimmed by 1 base and 2 bases, with 8 bases remaining between them. Germline CDR1 KGHDR, CDR2 SFDVKD. CDR3 sequence reads: CATSDLTQPKNIQYF. In nucleotides, the CDR3 is TGTGCCACCAGTGATTTAACACAGCCCAAAAACATTCAGTACTTC.

The chain carries TRBV5-1 and TRBJ1-1; D is uncertain. The CDR3 has 14 amino acids. CDR1 SGHRS and CDR2 YFSETQ come from the germline V gene. With 5 bases removed from V and 0 bases from J, the gap between germline ends came to 11 bases. The CDR3 region has the DNA TGCGCCAGCAGGTATGTTACTTTGAACACTGAAGCTTTCTTT. It is translated as CASRYVTLNTEAFF.

The sample holds a few counts of this clone. The genes are TRBV4-2 and TRBJ1-5, with 9 bases matching TRBD1. The V segment lost 4 bases and the J segment 4 bases; nucleotides outside the gene matches: 5. The CDR3 has 15 amino acids. CDR1 is LGHNA, CDR2 YNFKEQ, per germline. The CDR3 loop is CASSPGTGYNQPQHF. DNA for the CDR3: TGTGCCAGCAGCCCCGGGACAGGGTATAATCAGCCCCAGCATTTT.

This chain connects TRBV4-1 to TRBJ1-6, with D unresolved. The germline V gene has CDR1 MGHRA and CDR2 YSYEKL. Trimming pared 2 bases from V and 0 bases from J, leaving 11 bases between. This CDR3 spans 17 amino acids. The CDR3 loop is CASSQNSKSSYNSPLHF. The CDR3 DNA sequence: TGCGCCAGCAGCCAAAATTCGAAGAGCTCCTATAATTCACCCCTCCACTTT.

The chain couples TRBV27 to TRBJ2-7; 9 nucleotides align to TRBD1. Unmatched junction bases numbered 8, after V lost 2 bases and J lost 6 bases. The CDR3 runs to 15 residues. Germline V lookup: CDR1 MNHEY, CDR2 SMNVEV (reference sequence). The CDR3 loop reads CASSLGGTGSSEQYF. CDR3 DNA: TGTGCCAGCAGTTTAGGTGGGACAGGGTCTTCCGAGCAGTACTTC.

As regards this clone: This CDR3 is also generated by other DNA sequences in the sample. The chain recombines TRBV5-1 with TRBJ1-3; D possibly corresponds to TRBD1 (5 bases). Looked up from germline, CDR1 is SGHRS and CDR2 is YFSETQ. CDR3 length equals 15 residues. V was pared by 0 bases and J by 0 bases, with 7 bases between. The DNA for the CDR3 is TGCGCCAGCAGCTTGGACGGGGGCTCTGGAAACACCATATATTTT. Translation: CASSLDGGSGNTIYF.

This clone showed up just a few times. CDR3 residues: CASSFTLVPYGYTF. CDR3 bases: TGTGCCAGCAGTTTTACATTGGTTCCCTATGGCTACACCTTC. This sequence joins TRBV6-2 or TRBV6-3 and TRBJ1-2; no clear D gene. Germline V CDR1 and CDR2: MNHEY, SVGEGT. The length of the CDR3 is 14 residues. Trimming shortened V by 4 bases and J by 4 bases, and 13 bases separated the two germline ends.

This clone showed up just once. The rearrangement links TRBV27 to TRBJ1-5, with 12 positions matching TRBD1. This CDR3 has 17 amino acids. Germline V gene sequence: CDR1 MNHEY, CDR2 SMNVEV (reference sequence). Trimming cost V 0 bases and J 5 bases; bases outside gene matches: 5. CDR3 region: CASSLSWDRGLYQPQHF. In nucleotides, the CDR3 is TGTGCCAGCAGTTTATCGTGGGACAGGGGGCTTTATCAGCCCCAGCATTTT.

The count of this clone is one. The chain recombines TRBV6-5 with TRBJ1-1, with 7 bases lining up with TRBD1. The junction had 3 bases not matched to a gene; V was cut back by 0 bases and J by 5 bases. This CDR3 is 14 amino acids long. Per germline, CDR1 MNHEY and CDR2 SVGAGI. CDR3 nucleotide sequence: TGTGCCAGCAGTTACTCAATGGGACAGACTGAAGCTTTCTTT. Translated, it gives CASSYSMGQTEAFF.

V and J are TRBV6-5 and TRBJ1-4; 10 nucleotides agree with TRBD1. Germline V gives CDR1 MNHEY, CDR2 SVGAGI. Losses at the gene ends were 3 bases for V and 7 bases for J; bases not matched to a gene: 5. This CDR3 comprises 15 residues. The CDR3 region has the DNA TGTGCCAGCAGTTATCAGACAGGGGGCAGTGAAAAACTGTTTTTT. It is translated as CASSYQTGGSEKLFF.

As regards this clone: Other DNA sequences in this specimen translate into the identical CDR3. The chain has TRBV18 and TRBJ1-6; D gene unclear. V was trimmed by 2 bases and J by 8 bases, leaving 7 bases between them. CDR3 length: 13 residues. Germline lookup yields CDR1 KGHSH and CDR2 LQKENI. The CDR3 reads CASSPGTDSPLHF. The CDR3 DNA is TGTGCCAGCTCACCAGGTACGGATTCACCCCTCCACTTT.

V gene TRBV5-4 combines with J gene TRBJ2-5; 10 bases line up with TRBD2. The CDR3 is 15 amino acids. In germline, CDR1 is SGHNT, CDR2 YYREEE (reference sequence). The J segment lost 5 bases and the V segment lost 2 bases, leaving 6 bases of the junction unmatched. The CDR3 region has the DNA TGTGCCAGCAGCTTCCCTAGCGGGGGCCCGGAGACCCAGTACTTC. Translation: CASSFPSGGPETQYF.

Worth noting for this clone: Mismatch with germline at one junction end may stem from a read error. The gene calls are TRBV18 and TRBJ1-5; TRBD1 matches 8 bases. The germline V gene has CDR1 KGHSH and CDR2 LQKENI. This CDR3 comprises 16 residues. Written as DNA, the CDR3 is TGTGCCAGCTCACCAGTTACCGGACAGGGCAATCGGCCCCAGCATTTT. As protein: CASSPVTGQGNRPQHF.

The V and J genes are TRBV7-3 and TRBJ2-3; 8 nucleotides line up with TRBD2. The CDR3 spans 16 residues. Germline trimming cut 5 bases from V and 2 bases from J; bases unmatched to any gene: 9. Per germline, CDR1 SGHTA and CDR2 FQGTGA. CDR3 region: CASSPFGGGNTDTQYF. DNA of the CDR3: TGTGCCAGCAGCCCCTTCGGCGGGGGGAACACAGATACGCAGTATTTT. The whole variable domain, filled in from reference TRBV7-3 and TRBJ2-3, reads GAGVSQTPSNKVTEKGKYVELRCDPISGHTALYWYRQSLGQGPEFLIYFQGTGAADDSGLPNDRFFAVRPEGSVSTLKIQRTERGDSAVYLCASSPFGGGNTDTQYFGPGTRLTVL.

V and J are TRBV7-8 and TRBJ1-3; no clear D. This CDR3 comprises 12 residues. V lost 5 bases and J lost 2, with 4 bases in between. Germline values: CDR1 SGHVS, CDR2 FQNEAQ. CDR3 sequence reads: CASSPTGNTIYF. DNA of the CDR3: TGTGCCAGCAGCCCCACTGGAAACACCATATATTTT.

The rearrangement links TRBV12-3 or TRBV12-4 to TRBJ2-7; 7 nucleotides align to TRBD2. The CDR3 contains 12 residues. V was pared by 6 bases and J by 9 bases, with 8 bases of the junction left unmatched. The CDR3 region is CASRPTGGGQYF. The CDR3, as DNA: TGTGCCAGCAGGCCCACCGGCGGGGGGCAGTACTTC.

V usage is TRBV9 and J usage is TRBJ1-3, with D possibly being TRBD1 (5 bases). The CDR3 runs 16 residues. In germline, CDR1 is SGDLS, CDR2 YYNGEE. Trimming removed 4 bases at V and 0 bases at J, with 14 bases between. Here the CDR3 reads CASSSITGSSGNTIYF. As DNA, the CDR3 is TGTGCCAGCAGCTCTATTACAGGATCCTCTGGAAACACCATATATTTT.

The chain employs TRBV7-6 and TRBJ1-2; weak D call: TRBD1 (6 bases). The germline V and J ends were trimmed by 2 bases and 4 bases, with 14 bases remaining between them. Looked up from germline, CDR1 is SGHVS and CDR2 is FNYEAQ. This CDR3 has 15 amino acids. CDR3 protein: CASSLSQGPGYGYTF. The CDR3 coding sequence is TGTGCCAGCAGCTTATCCCAGGGGCCGGGCTATGGCTACACCTTC.

The CDR3 DNA is TGTGCCAGCTCAGGGGTAGCGGGGGGGCACACCGGGGAGCTGTTTTTT. This codes for CASSGVAGGHTGELFF. The chain uses TRBV18 and TRBJ2-2, with 11 positions matching TRBD2. This CDR3 has 16 amino acids. J was trimmed by 3 bases and V by 5 bases; bases with no gene match: 5. Germline-derived CDR1 and CDR2 are KGHSH and LQKENI.

The V and J genes are TRBV28 and TRBJ1-1; a weak D match, TRBD1 (6 bases). This CDR3 comprises 14 residues. From germline, CDR1 is MDHEN and CDR2 SYDVKM. V was clipped by 6 bases and J by 0 bases, with 11 bases between them. The CDR3 reads CASSLGQMNTEAFF. The DNA of the CDR3 is TGTGCCAGCAGCCTCGGACAGATGAACACTGAAGCTTTCTTT.

The chain has TRBV7-2 and TRBJ1-2; D may be TRBD1 (5 bases). Trimming took 4 bases from V and 6 from J, leaving 12 bases between them. Germline CDR1 SGHTA, CDR2 FQGNSA. The CDR3 covers 13 residues. Here the CDR3 reads CASSYGGSDGYTF. CDR3 bases: TGTGCCAGCAGCTACGGGGGTAGTGATGGCTACACCTTC.

The chain is built from TRBV28 and TRBJ2-7; 11 bases agree with TRBD1. The length of the CDR3 is 18 residues. With V trimmed by 1 base and J by 7 bases, 15 bases remained unmatched. Per germline, CDR1 MDHEN and CDR2 SYDVKM. CDR3 protein: CASSLYLVSGQGVKEQYF. In DNA, the CDR3 is TGTGCCAGCAGTTTATATCTCGTGTCGGGACAGGGGGTTAAAGAGCAGTACTTC.

This clone was observed a single time. Other DNA variants within this sample encode the same CDR3. The V and J genes are TRBV3-1 (or the pseudogene TRBV3-2) and TRBJ1-3; D gene uncertain. Trimming took 2 bases from V and 4 from J, leaving 9 bases between them. Germline V gene sequence: CDR1 LGHDT, CDR2 YNNKEL (reference sequence). The CDR3 is 14 residues long. For the CDR3, the DNA is TGTGCCAGCAGCCAATCAGGCTCCGGAAACACCATATATTTT. The encoded protein is CASSQSGSGNTIYF.

The chain employs TRBV2 and TRBJ1-4; possibly TRBD1 for D (5 bases). Germline assignment: CDR1 SNHLY and CDR2 FYNNEI. CDR3 length equals 10 residues. V was trimmed by 8 bases and J by 11 bases, leaving 9 bases between them. The CDR3 reads CASWEGKLFF. The CDR3 DNA reads TGTGCCAGCTGGGAGGGGAAACTGTTTTTT.

The count of this clone is one. This rearrangement joins TRBV6-5 to TRBJ2-3; TRBD2 agrees at 13 bases. J gave up 2 bases and V 10 bases, and 6 bases lay outside the gene matches. The CDR3 length is 15 residues. Looked up from germline, CDR1 is MNHEY and CDR2 is SVGAGI. This chain's CDR3 is CATSLAGGVTDTQYF. CDR3 DNA sequence: TGTGCCACCTCACTAGCGGGGGGGGTCACAGATACGCAGTATTTT.

The chain employs TRBV10-2 and TRBJ2-7; TRBD1 aligns across 7 bases. Germline assignment: CDR1 WSHSY and CDR2 SAAADI. The junction had 10 bases not matched to a gene; V was cut back by 3 bases and J by 2 bases. This CDR3 has 16 amino acids. Here the CDR3 reads CASSDETTGPTYEQYF. CDR3 nucleotide sequence: TGCGCCAGCAGTGACGAAACGACAGGGCCTACCTACGAGCAGTACTTC.

This chain joins TRBV6-2 or TRBV6-3 and TRBJ2-1, with 13 bases fitting TRBD2. The V gene's germline CDR1 is MNHEY and CDR2 SVGEGT. The CDR3 totals 21 residues. Trimming at V came to 0 bases and at J to 0 bases, leaving 11 bases not matched to a gene. CDR3 in amino acids: CASSYSIFGTSGALSYNEQFF. DNA for the CDR3: TGTGCCAGCAGTTACTCGATCTTCGGGACTAGCGGGGCTCTCTCCTACAATGAGCAGTTCTTC.

This chain uses TRBV12-5 with TRBJ1-1; D unresolved. V lost 1 base to trimming and J lost 1 base, with 7 bases between them. The length of the CDR3 is 14 residues. In germline, CDR1 is LGHNT, CDR2 FRNRAP. CDR3: CASGLASSNTEAFF. The CDR3 nucleotides are TGTGCTAGTGGTTTGGCCTCTTCGAACACTGAAGCTTTCTTT.

V and J are TRBV19 and TRBJ1-6; D might be TRBD1 (5 bases). Germline loops: CDR1 LNHDA, CDR2 SQIVND (reference sequence). The CDR3 runs 15 residues. Trimming removed 5 bases at V and 4 bases at J, with 12 bases between. The CDR3 region has the DNA TGTGCCAGTAGTGAGGGGACTAATTATAATTCACCCCTCCACTTT. Translated: CASSEGTNYNSPLHF.

This chain connects TRBV11-2 to TRBJ1-6, with D maybe TRBD1 (6 bases). Deletions cut 2 bases from V and 10 bases from J, with 15 bases between. CDR3 length: 15 amino acids. Germline CDR1 SGHAT, CDR2 FQNNGV. The CDR3 sequence is CASSLLPGARSPLHF. The CDR3 region has the DNA TGTGCCAGCAGCTTACTACCAGGGGCTAGGTCACCCCTCCACTTT.

The chain couples TRBV28 to TRBJ1-2; D gene uncertain. V lost 2 bases, J lost 3 bases, and 13 bases lay in between. The V gene's germline CDR1 is MDHEN and CDR2 SYDVKM. The CDR3 consists of 15 residues. CDR3 protein: CASSLVAMGYYGYTF. The CDR3 DNA reads TGTGCCAGCAGTTTAGTAGCGATGGGTTACTATGGCTACACCTTC.

This clone appeared a few times. The chain links TRBV7-9 to TRBJ2-7, with TRBD1 identical over 9 bases. The length of the CDR3 is 15 residues. With 5 bases clipped from V and 1 base from J, the junction kept 6 bases outside the gene matches. Germline loops: CDR1 SEHNR, CDR2 FQNEAQ (reference sequence). Here the CDR3 reads CASSPGQGGSYEQYF. The CDR3 bases are TGTGCCAGCAGCCCGGGACAGGGAGGGTCCTACGAGCAGTACTTC.